This T cell receptor beta chain was identified during a study of cytomegalovirus exposure and HLA in healthy donors. PCR involved 60 Vbeta and 13 Jbeta primers. Clones were read by immunoSEQ multiplex PCR, and TCRdb kept only the in-frame ones, dropping some. The sample yields approximately 210,000 clones, around nine tenths seen once. Trimming pared 1 base from V and 2 bases from J, leaving 9 bases between. This CDR3 comprises 14 residues. Germline V CDR1 and CDR2: MGHRA, YSYEKL. The chain links TRBV4-1 to TRBJ2-7; D unresolved. The sequencing input was PBMCs. This clonotype originated in a woman between 18 and 30 years old in good health and CMV-seronegative. The CDR3 nucleotides are TGCGCCAGCAGCCAAGTGGCAGGAACCTACGAGCAGTACTTC. This sequence encodes CASSQVAGTYEQYF.